These 21 T cell receptor beta chains originate from one sample sequenced in a study of T cells in localized non-small cell lung cancer. Only in-frame clones appear in the TCRdb table, and some are missing; sequencing was by immunoSEQ multiplex PCR. This table has tens of thousands of clones, approximately 90% appearing once. The sample in question was peripheral blood, obtained before any cancer treatment. The receptor source for this set is a male donor older than 55 with stage I squamous cell lung carcinoma.

The J gene is TRBJ2-2, the V gene TRBV9; D may match TRBD1 or TRBD2 (6 bases each). Germline loops: CDR1 SGDLS, CDR2 YYNGEE. The CDR3 length is 15 residues. Trimming took 2 bases from V and 4 from J, leaving 12 bases between them. As DNA, the CDR3 is TGTGCCAGCAGCGTTTGGGGGGCGAGCACCGGGGAGCTGTTTTTT. The encoded protein is CASSVWGASTGELFF. Combining the CDR3 with reference TRBV9 and TRBJ2-2 gives the whole variable domain DSGVTQTPKHLITATGQRVTLRCSPRSGDLSVYWYQQSLDQGLQFLIQYYNGEERAKGNILERFSAQQFPDLHSELNLSSLELGDSALYFCASSVWGASTGELFFGEGSRLTVL.

J is TRBJ2-2 and V is TRBV12-5; 10 bases map to TRBD1. Germline assignment: CDR1 LGHNT and CDR2 FRNRAP. Trimming cost V 3 bases and J 5 bases; bases outside gene matches: 6. The CDR3 is made up of 16 amino acids. For the CDR3, the DNA is TGTGCTAGTGGTTTAACCGGGACAGGGGTAACCGGGGAGCTGTTTTTT. This sequence encodes CASGLTGTGVTGELFF.

This rearrangement joins TRBV30 to TRBJ2-6; the D is unclear. Germline CDR1 GTSNPN, CDR2 SVGIG (reference sequence). V was clipped by 4 bases and J by 0 bases, with 10 bases between them. The CDR3 has 15 amino acids. CDR3 sequence reads: CAWMFLSSGANVLTF. The DNA of the CDR3 is TGTGCCTGGATGTTCCTTAGCTCTGGGGCCAACGTCCTGACTTTC.

The chain carries TRBV15 and TRBJ2-1, with D tentatively TRBD1 (5 bases). Per the germline V gene, CDR1 is LNHNV and CDR2 is YYDKDF (reference sequence). V was shortened by 3 bases and J by 8 bases, with 20 bases between the two germline ends. The CDR3 totals 16 residues. CDR3 sequence reads: CATSRVSTGYSDEQFF. The CDR3 DNA is TGTGCCACCAGCAGGGTTAGTACAGGCTATTCGGATGAGCAGTTCTTC.

This rearrangement joins TRBV6-1 to TRBJ1-5; 7 nucleotides line up with TRBD1. Trimming cost V 5 bases and J 4 bases; bases outside gene matches: 8. Looked up from germline, CDR1 is MNHNS and CDR2 is SASEGT. This CDR3 is 15 amino acids long. The CDR3 is CASSPGQVRNQPQHF. In DNA, the CDR3 is TGTGCCAGCAGTCCAGGACAGGTGAGGAATCAGCCCCAGCATTTT.

The J gene is TRBJ2-7, the V gene TRBV27, with D maybe TRBD2 (6 bases). V was clipped by 2 bases and J by 6 bases, with 11 bases between them. Germline CDR1 reads MNHEY; CDR2 reads SMNVEV (reference sequence). This CDR3 contains 13 residues. CDR3 sequence reads: CASSLRLGSEQYF. CDR3 nucleotides: TGTGCCAGCAGTTTAAGACTCGGGAGCGAGCAGTACTTC.

This chain uses TRBV5-4 with TRBJ2-1; perhaps TRBD1 as D (5 bases). The CDR3 covers 15 residues. Per germline, CDR1 SGHNT and CDR2 YYREEE (reference sequence). V lost 2 bases and J 0 bases, leaving 9 bases between the germline ends. The CDR3 DNA sequence: TGTGCCAGCAGCTTATCGACAGTCTCCTACAATGAGCAGTTCTTC. Encoded protein: CASSLSTVSYNEQFF.

This chain uses TRBV19 with TRBJ1-6; D is possibly TRBD1 (6 bases). The ends were cut back, 3 bases at V and 13 bases at J, with 16 bases in the middle. The germline CDR1 and CDR2 sequences are LNHDA and SQIVND (reference sequence). The CDR3 sequence is 14 residues long. This CDR3 reads CASSIEGEFSPLHF. CDR3 nucleotides: TGTGCCAGTAGTATTGAGGGGGAATTTTCTCCCCTCCACTTT.

The rearrangement joins TRBV11-2 to TRBJ2-3; no firm D call. Looked up from germline, CDR1 is SGHAT and CDR2 is FQNNGV. The CDR3 sequence is 14 residues long. The ends were cut back, 2 bases at V and 0 bases at J, with 6 bases in the middle. The CDR3 region is CASSLMTSTDTQYF. CDR3 in DNA: TGTGCCAGCAGCTTAATGACTAGCACAGATACGCAGTATTTT.

This chain connects TRBV4-1 to TRBJ1-2; D is unclear. Germline values: CDR1 MGHRA, CDR2 YSYEKL. The CDR3 has 14 amino acids. V lost 0 bases and J 7 bases, leaving 12 bases between the germline ends. The CDR3 region is CASSQDGGFSGYTF. DNA of the CDR3: TGCGCCAGCAGCCAAGATGGAGGGTTCTCTGGCTACACCTTC.

In DNA form, the CDR3 reads TGTGCCAGCACCACCCCCTCCTACGAGCAGTACTTC. As protein: CASTTPSYEQYF. The gene calls are TRBV5-8 and TRBJ2-7; D gene uncertain. The CDR3 has 12 amino acids. Germline V CDR1 and CDR2: SGHTS, YDEGEE. Trimming shortened V by 6 bases and J by 0 bases, and 7 bases separated the two germline ends.

CDR3 sequence reads: CASSVVGDLYNEQFF. CDR3 sequence (DNA): TGTGCCAGCAGCGTAGTCGGCGACCTCTACAATGAGCAGTTCTTC. The genes are TRBV9 and TRBJ2-1; D ambiguous. The V and J ends lost 0 bases and 3 bases respectively, with 10 bases between them. CDR1 is SGDLS, CDR2 YYNGEE, per germline. There are 15 residues in the CDR3. The variable domain in full, completed from reference TRBV9 and TRBJ2-1, reads DSGVTQTPKHLITATGQRVTLRCSPRSGDLSVYWYQQSLDQGLQFLIQYYNGEERAKGNILERFSAQQFPDLHSELNLSSLELGDSALYFCASSVVGDLYNEQFFGPGTRLTVL.

V is TRBV10-3 and J is TRBJ2-3; perhaps TRBD1 as D (6 bases). The CDR3 consists of 14 residues. V was cut by 3 bases and J by 4 bases, with 11 bases left in between. Germline V gene lookup returns CDR1 ENHRY and CDR2 SYGVKD. DNA of the CDR3: TGTGCCATCAGTGACTCCTCAGGGGCAGATACGCAGTATTTT. Translating gives CAISDSSGADTQYF.

The chain couples TRBV18 to TRBJ1-4; TRBD1 matches 7 bases. V lost 1 base, J lost 7 bases, and 9 bases stayed unmatched. The CDR3 is 16 amino acids. Germline-derived CDR1 and CDR2 are KGHSH and LQKENI. The CDR3 DNA is TGTGCCAGCTCACCACAGCCCGGGACAGCTGTTGAAAAACTGTTTTTT. This sequence encodes CASSPQPGTAVEKLFF.

The V call is TRBV4-3, the J call TRBJ2-7; D may be TRBD2 (5 bases). CDR1 and CDR2 (germline): LGHNA, YSLEER. The ends were cut back, 1 base at V and 3 bases at J, with 7 bases in the middle. CDR3 size: 13 residues. CDR3 DNA sequence: TGCGCCAGCAGCCAAGTTCGGGGCTACGAGCAGTACTTC. Translating gives CASSQVRGYEQYF.

V usage is TRBV7-8 and J usage is TRBJ1-4; 12 bases line up with TRBD1. J gave up 2 bases and V 5 bases, and 6 bases lay outside the gene matches. This CDR3 has 17 amino acids. Per the germline V gene, CDR1 is SGHVS and CDR2 is FQNEAQ. The CDR3 region has the DNA TGTGCCAGCAGCCCCGGGACAGGGGGCCTTACTAATGAAAAACTGTTTTTT. Amino acids: CASSPGTGGLTNEKLFF.

The rearrangement uses TRBV7-2 and TRBJ2-1, with 7 bases that match TRBD1. This CDR3 is 13 amino acids long. In germline, CDR1 is SGHTA, CDR2 FQGNSA. Germline trimming cut 5 bases from V and 14 bases from J; bases unmatched to any gene: 12. The CDR3 is CASSTQPGQSKFF. As DNA, the CDR3 is TGTGCCAGCAGCACTCAACCGGGACAGTCTAAGTTCTTC.

This clone occurred a few times. This rearrangement joins TRBV5-1 to TRBJ1-2; D is possibly TRBD1 (5 bases). The germline V gene has CDR1 SGHRS and CDR2 YFSETQ. The V and J ends lost 0 bases and 3 bases respectively, with 9 bases between them. The CDR3 loop spans 14 amino acids. CDR3 sequence reads: CASSLGARDYGYTF. The CDR3 DNA follows: TGCGCCAGCAGCTTGGGGGCCAGGGACTATGGCTACACCTTC.

The V call is TRBV6-9, the J call TRBJ2-7, with D perhaps matching TRBD1 (7 bases). The V end lost 3 bases, the J end lost 1 base, and 13 bases lay between the germline ends. This CDR3 is built from 15 residues. Germline values: CDR1 MNHGY, CDR2 SVAAGI. The CDR3 DNA is TGTGCCAGCAGTTACTTACAGGGGAGGTCCTACGAGCAGTACTTC. Translation: CASSYLQGRSYEQYF.

J is TRBJ1-5 and V is TRBV30; D uncertain. Trimming shortened V by 0 bases and J by 3 bases, and 9 bases separated the two germline ends. The germline gives CDR1 GTSNPN, CDR2 SVGIG (reference sequence). CDR3 length equals 14 residues. CDR3 amino acids: CAWSVGDFNQPQHF. The DNA of the CDR3 is TGTGCCTGGAGTGTTGGTGACTTCAATCAGCCCCAGCATTTT.

DNA of the CDR3: TGTGCCAGCAGTTTCCAGGGGGCGTCCTACGAGCAGTACTTC. Its translation is CASSFQGASYEQYF. The chain joins TRBV6-1 to TRBJ2-7; 8 bases match TRBD1. There are 14 residues in the CDR3. Germline CDR1 is MNHNS and CDR2 is SASEGT. With 5 bases clipped from V and 1 base from J, the junction kept 4 bases outside the gene matches.